The 26 T cell receptor beta chains reported below all come from one sample, sequenced in a study of blood T cell dynamics during melanoma immunotherapy. Method: immunoSEQ multiplex PCR; TCRdb's copy keeps in-frame clones and lacks some. This table has approximately 13,000 clones, around 83% appearing once. Stated time point: pre-treatment baseline. Material: blood, obtained from a patient treated with checkpoint blockade. The receptors here all came from a human donor with melanoma.

The rearrangement joins TRBV9 to TRBJ1-1, with 8 bases fitting TRBD1. Looked up from germline, CDR1 is SGDLS and CDR2 is YYNGEE. Trimming removed 3 bases from V and 2 bases from J; junction bases left unmatched: 9. The CDR3 consists of 16 residues. This CDR3 is CASSGDLGQGNTEAFF. In DNA form, the CDR3 reads TGTGCCAGCAGCGGCGACTTAGGACAGGGAAACACTGAAGCTTTCTTT.

The chain combines TRBV5-1 with TRBJ2-7; D remains ambiguous. This CDR3 comprises 14 residues. Germline V CDR1 and CDR2: SGHRS, YFSETQ. The V and J ends lost 0 bases and 4 bases respectively, with 11 bases between them. The CDR3 DNA sequence: TGCGCCAGCAGCTTGGACTCTCGAAGGTACGAGCAGTACTTC. It codes for CASSLDSRRYEQYF.

V and J are TRBV25-1 and TRBJ1-6; weak D call: TRBD1 (5 bases). The CDR3 length is 15 residues. Trimming cost V 4 bases and J 6 bases, with 13 bases left between them. Germline V CDR1 and CDR2: MGHDK, SYGVNS. CDR3 loop: CASSGGPGGNSPLHF. Written as DNA, the CDR3 is TGTGCCAGCAGTGGAGGCCCCGGGGGTAATTCACCCCTCCACTTT.

V is TRBV4-2 and J is TRBJ2-6; 7 bases match TRBD1. The germline V gene encodes CDR1 LGHNA and CDR2 YNFKEQ. The V and J ends lost 1 base and 2 bases, in that order; junction bases with no gene match: 8. The CDR3 contains 18 residues. CDR3 loop: CASSQAVRGTPGANVLTF. In nucleotides, the CDR3 is TGTGCCAGCAGCCAAGCCGTCAGGGGGACCCCTGGGGCCAACGTCCTGACTTTC.

The rearrangement uses TRBV9 and TRBJ2-1; TRBD2 matches 9 bases. The J segment lost 6 bases and the V segment lost 4 bases, leaving 14 bases of the junction unmatched. Germline V gene sequence: CDR1 SGDLS, CDR2 YYNGEE. The CDR3 loop spans 17 amino acids. The CDR3 coding sequence is TGTGCCAGCAGCCCACACTTCGCGCGGGGGGGCGCCAATGAGCAGTTCTTC. Translated, it gives CASSPHFARGGANEQFF. Based on the CDR3 plus reference TRBV9 and TRBJ2-1, the full variable domain is DSGVTQTPKHLITATGQRVTLRCSPRSGDLSVYWYQQSLDQGLQFLIQYYNGEERAKGNILERFSAQQFPDLHSELNLSSLELGDSALYFCASSPHFARGGANEQFFGPGTRLTVL.

The rearrangement links TRBV18 to TRBJ1-2; 7 bases are a match to TRBD1. The CDR3 has 13 residues. The V and J ends lost 6 bases and 4 bases, in that order; junction bases with no gene match: 5. Germline lookup yields CDR1 KGHSH and CDR2 LQKENI. CDR3 coding DNA: TGTGCCAGCTCCCTCGACAGGGCCTATGGCTACACCTTC. It is translated as CASSLDRAYGYTF.

A few counts support this clone. The rearrangement links TRBV21-1 to TRBJ1-3; TRBD1, the D gene given by the table, was not confirmed from the DNA. TRBV21-1 has pseudogene status. The CDR3 loop spans 15 amino acids. CDR3 sequence (DNA): TGTGCCAGCAGCAAATGCACAGGCTCTGGAAACACCATATATTTT. It specifies CASSKCTGSGNTIYF.

The rearrangement links TRBV5-1 to TRBJ2-1; TRBD1 matches at 7 bases. V lost 2 bases, J lost 5 bases, and 10 bases stayed unmatched. CDR1 is SGHRS and CDR2 is YFSETQ in the germline V gene. The CDR3 is made up of 16 amino acids. This chain's CDR3 is CASSFSGTVLDNEQFF. CDR3 in DNA: TGCGCCAGCAGCTTCTCTGGGACAGTTCTTGACAATGAGCAGTTCTTC.

The chain carries TRBV6-5 and TRBJ1-6, with 7 bases lining up with TRBD1. Germline CDR1 reads MNHEY; CDR2 reads SVGAGI. CDR3 length equals 14 residues. The junction had 6 bases not matched to a gene; V was cut back by 6 bases and J by 7 bases. The CDR3 sequence: CASRTGTLNSPLHF. Here the CDR3 DNA reads TGTGCCAGCAGGACAGGGACTCTCAATTCACCCCTCCACTTT.

This sequence joins TRBV11-2 and TRBJ2-7, with D unclear. Germline CDR1 and CDR2: SGHAT and FQNNGV. Trimming left V 2 bases short and J 1 base short, with 18 bases between. The CDR3 has 17 residues. Written as DNA, the CDR3 is TGTGCCAGCAGCTTATCCCGCTCCAGGAGCTTATCCTACGAGCAGTACTTC. Amino acid sequence: CASSLSRSRSLSYEQYF.

V gene TRBV11-2 combines with J gene TRBJ2-7; D tentatively reads TRBD1 or TRBD2 (5 bases each). The CDR3 is 15 amino acids. The germline V gene has CDR1 SGHAT and CDR2 FQNNGV. V dropped 5 bases and J dropped 2 bases, with 16 bases sitting between them. CDR3 protein: CASSAILGDPYEQYF. CDR3 sequence (DNA): TGTGCCAGCAGCGCAATTCTGGGGGACCCCTACGAGCAGTACTTC. Combining the CDR3 with reference TRBV11-2 and TRBJ2-7 gives the whole variable domain EAGVAQSPRYKIIEKRQSVAFWCNPISGHATLYWYQQILGQGPKLLIQFQNNGVVDDSQLPKDRFSAERLKGVDSTLKIQPAKLEDSAVYLCASSAILGDPYEQYFGPGTRLTVT.

V gene TRBV7-8 combines with J gene TRBJ1-6, with 7 bases identical to TRBD1. This CDR3 contains 13 residues. The junction had 2 bases not matched to a gene; V was cut back by 3 bases and J by 9 bases. Germline V CDR1 and CDR2: SGHVS, FQNEAQ. The CDR3 loop is CASSFDRASPLHF. The CDR3 DNA is TGTGCCAGCAGCTTCGACAGGGCTTCACCCCTCCACTTT. The complete variable domain, with remaining parts taken from reference TRBV7-8 and TRBJ1-6, reads GAGVSQSPRYKVAKRGQDVALRCDPISGHVSLFWYQQALGQGPEFLTYFQNEAQLDKSGLPSDRFFAERPEGSVSTLKIQRTQQEDSAVYLCASSFDRASPLHFGNGTRLTVT.

This chain uses TRBV9 with TRBJ2-7, with TRBD2 matching 15 bases. The length of the CDR3 is 19 residues. The V gene's germline CDR1 is SGDLS and CDR2 YYNGEE. J was trimmed by 2 bases and V by 0 bases; bases with no gene match: 9. CDR3 nucleotide sequence: TGTGCCAGCAGCGTAGCAACTGGACTAGCGGGGGGGATCCCCTACGAGCAGTACTTC. It encodes CASSVATGLAGGIPYEQYF.

The chain is built from TRBV4-1 and TRBJ2-5, with D perhaps TRBD1 (6 bases). The germline gives CDR1 MGHRA, CDR2 YSYEKL. The CDR3 runs 15 residues. V gave up 2 bases and J gave up 5 bases, with 15 bases separating them. For the CDR3, the DNA is TGCGCCAGCAGCCAAACCGGGACACCCTTGGAGACCCAGTACTTC. It translates to CASSQTGTPLETQYF.

This chain links TRBV19 with TRBJ2-2; TRBD2 aligns across 7 bases. This CDR3 spans 14 amino acids. V was clipped by 5 bases and J by 0 bases; unmatched bases: 0. CDR1 is LNHDA and CDR2 is SQIVND in the germline V gene (reference sequence). DNA of the CDR3: TGTGCCAGTAGTCTAGCGGCGAACACCGGGGAGCTGTTTTTT. Its protein product is CASSLAANTGELFF.

This clone was picked up one time. The chain combines TRBV6-1 with TRBJ2-7; D may be TRBD1 (5 bases). The ends were cut back, 4 bases at V and 3 bases at J, with 10 bases in the middle. Germline values: CDR1 MNHNS, CDR2 SASEGT. This CDR3 region has 13 residues. CDR3: CASSVDKVYEQYF. The CDR3 DNA sequence: TGTGCCAGCAGTGTGGACAAAGTCTACGAGCAGTACTTC.

This chain links TRBV7-2 with TRBJ2-3; TRBD2 might be the D (6 bases). The V end was cut by 1 base, the J end by 6 bases, with 14 bases between. The germline V gene encodes CDR1 SGHTA and CDR2 FQGNSA. This CDR3 comprises 15 residues. The CDR3 spells CASSLGSGTWDTQYF. Written as DNA, the CDR3 is TGTGCCAGCAGCTTAGGTAGCGGTACTTGGGATACGCAGTATTTT.

This sequence joins TRBV27 and TRBJ2-1, with D unclear. V lost 7 bases to trimming and J lost 0 bases, with 13 bases between them. The CDR3 consists of 15 residues. CDR1 is MNHEY, CDR2 SMNVEV, per germline (reference sequence). DNA of the CDR3: TGTGCCAGCAAAAACGGCCGGACCTCCTACAATGAGCAGTTCTTC. Translated, it gives CASKNGRTSYNEQFF.

The chain has TRBV11-2 and TRBJ1-1; D is perhaps TRBD1 (5 bases). The CDR3 spans 15 residues. Trimming left V 3 bases short and J 7 bases short, with 18 bases between. The germline gives CDR1 SGHAT, CDR2 FQNNGV. CDR3 loop: CASSLRQRNTNEAFF. For the CDR3, the DNA is TGTGCCAGCAGCTTGAGACAGCGAAACACTAATGAAGCTTTCTTT.

This clone has only a few counts. The chain has TRBV27 and TRBJ1-1; D call uncertain. Germline loops: CDR1 MNHEY, CDR2 SMNVEV (reference sequence). The CDR3 extends over 13 amino acids. Between the trimmed V and J ends, which lost 7 bases and 6 bases, there was a span of 15 bases. The CDR3 DNA sequence: TGTGCCAGCAAAGGACTGGCTGGACCTGAAGCTTTCTTT. Translating it yields CASKGLAGPEAFF.

The chain combines TRBV18 with TRBJ2-1; 14 nucleotides align to TRBD2. Germline V gene lookup returns CDR1 KGHSH and CDR2 LQKENI. This CDR3 region has 17 residues. The V segment lost 8 bases and the J segment 1 base; nucleotides outside the gene matches: 7. The DNA for the CDR3 is TGTGCCAGCGCCGGACTAGCGGGAGGCCCATCCTACAATGAGCAGTTCTTC. Amino acid sequence: CASAGLAGGPSYNEQFF. The whole variable domain, remainder taken from reference TRBV18 and TRBJ2-1, is NAGVMQNPRHLVRRRGQEARLRCSPMKGHSHVYWYRQLPEEGLKFMVYLQKENIIDESGMPKERFSAEFPKEGPSILRIQQVVRGDSAAYFCASAGLAGGPSYNEQFFGPGTRLTVL.

V and J are TRBV6-1 and TRBJ2-3; 10 bases fit TRBD2. This CDR3 is 14 amino acids long. V trimming: 7 bases; J trimming: 4 bases; junction bases outside the gene matches: 5. Germline lookup yields CDR1 MNHNS and CDR2 SASEGT. This CDR3 reads CASKDGTSADTQYF. CDR3 in DNA: TGTGCCAGCAAGGATGGGACTAGCGCAGATACGCAGTATTTT.

The count of this clone is one. The J gene is TRBJ2-7, the V gene TRBV4-1; D might be TRBD1 or TRBD2, each matching 5 bases. The germline V and J ends were trimmed by 2 bases and 7 bases, with 18 bases remaining between them. Per the germline V gene, CDR1 is MGHRA and CDR2 is YSYEKL. This CDR3 contains 15 residues. In nucleotides, the CDR3 is TGCGCCAGCAGCCAAACTGACAGCTGGGGGTGGGAGCAGTACTTC. As protein: CASSQTDSWGWEQYF.

This chain joins TRBV11-2 and TRBJ1-5; no definite D call. V was pared by 5 bases and J by 0 bases, with 8 bases between. Per the germline V gene, CDR1 is SGHAT and CDR2 is FQNNGV. The CDR3 has 14 residues. CDR3: CASSPQISNQPQHF. Here the CDR3 DNA reads TGTGCCAGCAGCCCGCAGATTAGCAATCAGCCCCAGCATTTT.

This clone was seen more than once but under ten times. The chain couples TRBV19 to TRBJ2-5; 13 bases fit TRBD2. The CDR3 consists of 16 residues. J gave up 4 bases and V 6 bases, and 8 bases lay outside the gene matches. Germline loops: CDR1 LNHDA, CDR2 SQIVND (reference sequence). CDR3 sequence reads: CASSRQGLAGSETQYF. CDR3 DNA sequence: TGTGCCAGTAGCCGACAGGGACTAGCGGGGTCAGAGACCCAGTACTTC. The full variable domain, rest sourced from reference TRBV19 and TRBJ2-5, is DGGITQSPKYLFRKEGQNVTLSCEQNLNHDAMYWYRQDPGQGLRLIYYSQIVNDFQKGDIAEGYSVSREKKESFPLTVTSAQKNPTAFYLCASSRQGLAGSETQYFGPGTRLLVL.

The V call is TRBV15, the J call TRBJ1-5, with 10 nucleotides matching TRBD1. The CDR3 loop spans 15 amino acids. V lost 6 bases, J lost 1 base, and 3 bases stayed unmatched. Germline V gene data show CDR1 as LNHNV and CDR2 as YYDKDF (reference sequence). The CDR3 nucleotides read TGTGCCACCAGTAGGGACAGGGGCAGCAATCAGCCCCAGCATTTT. Its translation is CATSRDRGSNQPQHF.